These 23 T cell receptor beta chains were all obtained from the same sample, sequenced in a study of T cells in Graves' hyperthyroidism and ophthalmopathy. RNA transcripts yielded amplified TCR beta CDR3 regions. The HTBI primer set served for first-round RT-PCR of the TCR CDR3. TCRdb reprocessed the multiplex PCR reads via MiXCR and lists one record per CDR3 protein. The repertoire holds about 96,000 distinct CDR3 sequences, with about 51% as singletons. Input material: blood. The receptors here all came from a woman in her forties with Graves' hyperthyroidism.

This clonotype turned up a few times. Possible read error: a much larger clone is one base away. The J gene is TRBJ1-4, the V gene TRBV20-1; the D gene is possibly TRBD1 (5 bases). The CDR3 runs 14 residues. CDR1 is DFQATT, CDR2 SNEGSKA, per germline (reference sequence). CDR3: CSAIWGETNEELFF. The CDR3 DNA follows: TGCAGTGCTATATGGGGGGAGACTAATGAAGAACTGTTTTTT.

About this clonotype: With a much larger clone just one base away, this may be a read error. The chain couples TRBV19 to TRBJ1-2, with 8 bases identical to TRBD1. The CDR3 is 14 amino acids. After removal of 4 bases from V and 6 bases from J, the junction contained 7 bases not matched to a gene. Germline assignment: CDR1 LNHDA and CDR2 SQIVND (reference sequence). The CDR3 sequence is CASSTGQGSHGYTF. The CDR3 DNA reads TGTGCCAGTAGTACCGGACAGGGCAGCCATGGCTACACCTTC.

Concerning this clonotype: This may stem from a read error, because a much larger clone lies one nucleotide away. The V and J genes are TRBV7-9 and TRBJ1-5; D is unresolved. The V and J ends lost 4 bases and 2 bases respectively, with 12 bases between them. Germline V gene sequence: CDR1 SEHNR, CDR2 FQNEAQ (reference sequence). The CDR3 spans 15 residues. The CDR3 coding sequence is TGTGCCAGCAGCTCTAGTCGTATGGGCAATCAGCCCCAGCATTTT. Its protein is CASSSSRMGNQPQHF.

This clonotype has a count of ten or more. The chain couples TRBV20-1 to TRBJ2-7; 7 positions agree with TRBD1. CDR1 and CDR2 (germline): DFQATT, SNEGSKA (reference sequence). This CDR3 has 13 amino acids. V shed 6 bases, J shed 2 bases, and the junction held 7 bases outside the gene matches. This CDR3 reads CSANRDRTYEQYF. Here the CDR3 DNA reads TGCAGTGCCAACCGGGACAGAACCTACGAGCAGTACTTC.

This clonotype was counted between two and nine times. The chain joins TRBV7-2 to TRBJ2-5; 11 nucleotides line up with TRBD2. Germline lookup yields CDR1 SGHTA and CDR2 FQGNSA. The CDR3 consists of 18 residues. Trimming at V came to 8 bases and at J to 5 bases, leaving 19 bases not matched to a gene. CDR3 sequence: CASSPLPSGRSGGETQYF. CDR3 coding DNA: TGTGCCAGCTCACCTCTTCCTAGCGGGAGGTCCGGGGGTGAGACCCAGTACTTC.

In the case of this clonotype: Since the CDR3 does not end with the conserved phenylalanine or tryptophan, this likely comes from a read error. Because the CDR3's place on the DNA is in doubt, the DNA is left out and the CDR3 is given as listed by TCRdb. The V gene is TRBV20-1, the J gene TRBJ1-6; TRBD1 reflects the table's D call only, with no check against the DNA. With termini counted, the CDR3 has 9 amino acids. In germline, CDR1 is DFQATT, CDR2 SNEGSKA (reference sequence). The CDR3 sequence: CSAQDGSNY.

The V gene is TRBV7-3, the J gene TRBJ2-7, with 12 nucleotides matching TRBD2. This CDR3 has 17 residues. With V trimmed by 5 bases and J by 3 bases, 11 bases remained unmatched. Germline V gene sequence: CDR1 SGHTA, CDR2 FQGTGA. CDR3 sequence reads: CASSKSPSGRALYEQYF. The CDR3 region has the DNA TGTGCCAGCAGCAAAAGTCCTAGCGGGAGGGCCCTCTACGAGCAGTACTTC.

This clonotype was observed at least ten times. The chain combines TRBV5-8 with TRBJ1-1, with D unresolved. The V gene lost 0 bases and the J gene lost 1 base, with 4 bases spanning the gap. Germline V gene data show CDR1 as SGHTS and CDR2 as YDEGEE. This CDR3 is built from 13 residues. CDR3 sequence: CASSLAENTEAFF. DNA for the CDR3: TGTGCCAGCAGCTTGGCCGAGAACACTGAAGCTTTCTTT.

The rearrangement uses TRBV29-1 and TRBJ1-1; D is ambiguous. V lost 8 bases and J 3 bases, leaving 16 bases between the germline ends. The CDR3 totals 13 residues. Germline V gene data show CDR1 as SQVTM and CDR2 as ANQGSEA. CDR3 nucleotides: TGCAGCTTAAAAGATCGGGTATACACTGAAGCTTTCTTT. It specifies CSLKDRVYTEAFF.

The genes are TRBV20-1 and TRBJ1-1; D is uncertain. The CDR3 spans 13 residues. Germline loops: CDR1 DFQATT, CDR2 SNEGSKA (reference sequence). V was clipped by 3 bases and J by 1 base, with 9 bases between them. CDR3 sequence: CSASSGGNTEAFF. Written as DNA, the CDR3 is TGCAGTGCTAGTTCTGGTGGGAACACTGAAGCTTTCTTT.

The table lists this clonotype with a few counts. The chain links TRBV7-9 to TRBJ1-2; 9 bases fit TRBD1. The V and J ends lost 1 base and 6 bases, in that order; junction bases with no gene match: 3. Per germline, CDR1 SEHNR and CDR2 FQNEAQ (reference sequence). The CDR3 consists of 14 residues. In DNA form, the CDR3 reads TGTGCCAGCAGCTTAGGGGACAGGGTGAATGGCTACACCTTC. Amino acids: CASSLGDRVNGYTF.

This clonotype was recorded at least ten times. V and J are TRBV5-1 and TRBJ1-4, with a possible D match to TRBD1 (6 bases). Germline V CDR1 and CDR2: SGHRS, YFSETQ. V was clipped by 1 base and J by 2 bases, with 12 bases between them. The CDR3 runs 16 residues. The DNA for the CDR3 is TGCGCCAGCAGCTTGAAACAGGGAGGCACTAATGAAAAACTGTTTTTT. Protein sequence: CASSLKQGGTNEKLFF.

This clonotype was observed many times. The chain links TRBV2 to TRBJ1-5; D is unresolved. CDR1 is SNHLY and CDR2 is FYNNEI in the germline V gene. V was shortened by 4 bases and J by 1 base, with 11 bases between the two germline ends. This CDR3 has 15 residues. CDR3 sequence: CASSVSEASNQPQHF. The CDR3, as DNA: TGTGCCAGCAGTGTCTCGGAGGCCAGCAATCAGCCCCAGCATTTT.

This clonotype was seen at least ten times. The chain links TRBV6-6 to TRBJ2-7; D unclear. The CDR3 is made up of 11 amino acids. V was pared by 6 bases and J by 6 bases, with 9 bases between. In germline, CDR1 is MNHNY, CDR2 SVGAGI (reference sequence). CDR3 sequence reads: CASRNMGEQYF. The CDR3, as DNA: TGTGCCAGCAGGAACATGGGCGAGCAGTACTTC.

This chain joins TRBV2 and TRBJ2-5; 14 positions agree with TRBD2. Trimming removed 7 bases from V and 5 bases from J; junction bases left unmatched: 15. The CDR3 totals 18 residues. CDR1 is SNHLY and CDR2 is FYNNEI in the germline V gene. CDR3 protein: CASNPLGLAGGRGETQYF. The CDR3 DNA is TGTGCCAGCAACCCCCTCGGACTAGCGGGAGGCCGAGGGGAGACCCAGTACTTC. Based on the CDR3 plus reference TRBV2 and TRBJ2-5, the full variable domain is EPEVTQTPSHQVTQMGQEVILRCVPISNHLYFYWYRQILGQKVEFLVSFYNNEISEKSEIFDDQFSVERPDGSNFTLKIRSTKLEDSAMYFCASNPLGLAGGRGETQYFGPGTRLLVL.

A word on this clonotype: No DNA is shown, since the ends of the CDR3 on it are uncertain; the CDR3 is the one TCRdb lists. The chain recombines TRBV7-2 with TRBJ1-2. The germline V gene has CDR1 SGHTA and CDR2 FQGNSA. Including both end residues, the CDR3 is 19 amino acids long. The CDR3 is CASSFICSASSLANYGYTF.

This clonotype has a handful of counts. The chain links TRBV7-2 to TRBJ2-7; D unclear. The CDR3 has 16 residues. Trimming took off 3 bases at V and 2 bases at J, with 17 bases between the two ends. Germline CDR1 is SGHTA and CDR2 is FQGNSA. The CDR3, as DNA: TGTGCCAGCAGCTTGGCCCCCCTCCCAGGCCCCTACGAGCAGTACTTC. Its protein product is CASSLAPLPGPYEQYF.

This clonotype was picked up many times. This chain links TRBV7-2 with TRBJ2-5, with TRBD2 matching over 9 bases. Germline CDR1 and CDR2: SGHTA and FQGNSA. V shed 5 bases and J 0 bases; nucleotides not matched to a gene: 4. The length of the CDR3 is 15 residues. CDR3 in amino acids: CASSPRLADQETQYF. The CDR3 DNA sequence: TGTGCCAGCAGCCCCCGACTAGCGGACCAAGAGACCCAGTACTTC.

V is TRBV10-3 and J is TRBJ1-3; D gene ambiguous. The CDR3 runs 12 residues. Trimming pared 0 bases from V and 7 bases from J, leaving 4 bases between. CDR1 is ENHRY, CDR2 SYGVKD, per germline. CDR3 sequence reads: CAISESQNTIYF. As DNA, the CDR3 is TGTGCCATCAGTGAGTCACAGAACACCATATATTTT.

This clonotype was counted at least ten times. The chain couples TRBV2 to TRBJ1-2, with D possibly matching TRBD1 (6 bases). The CDR3 has 15 amino acids. With 0 bases removed from V and 8 bases from J, the gap between germline ends came to 16 bases. Germline V gene data show CDR1 as SNHLY and CDR2 as FYNNEI. CDR3 residues: CASSEASVRGAGYTF. CDR3 coding DNA: TGTGCCAGCAGTGAAGCGTCTGTCCGGGGGGCCGGCTACACCTTC.

On this clonotype: A read error may account for a junction end that differs from germline. This chain uses TRBV7-2 with TRBJ2-5, with 12 bases aligning to TRBD2. From germline, CDR1 is SGHTA and CDR2 FQGNSA. This CDR3 comprises 10 residues. The CDR3 DNA is TGTGCCAGCAGACTAGCGGGAGGAGAATTC. Translating it yields CASRLAGGEF.

As concerns this clonotype: This could be a read error, since a much larger clone is one nucleotide away. The J gene is TRBJ2-3, the V gene TRBV20-1; TRBD2 matches 15 bases. With 6 bases clipped from V and 5 bases from J, the junction kept 6 bases outside the gene matches. Germline CDR1 is DFQATT and CDR2 is SNEGSKA (reference sequence). This CDR3 has 15 residues. CDR3 coding DNA: TGCAGTGCCCTGGGACTAGCGGGAGGAGGAGATACGCAGTATTTT. Encoded protein: CSALGLAGGGDTQYF.

This clonotype showed up just a few times. This chain joins TRBV29-1 and TRBJ2-3, with TRBD2 as a possible D gene (5 bases). The V gene lost 3 bases and the J gene lost 5 bases, with 12 bases spanning the gap. Looked up from germline, CDR1 is SQVTM and CDR2 is ANQGSEA. The CDR3 is 13 amino acids. In nucleotides, the CDR3 is TGCAGCGTTGAGACCGGGGTGGGAGATACGCAGTATTTT. This gives the protein CSVETGVGDTQYF.